Following are 20 T cell receptor beta chains from one sample sequenced in a study of blood T cell repertoires in COVID-19. Sequenced by immunoSEQ multiplex PCR; TCRdb stores in-frame clones only, minus some. The sample records over 150,000 clones, about 86% being singletons. What was sequenced was peripheral blood. The receptors were gathered from a woman aged 60 to 75 with acute or convalescent COVID-19.

The chain recombines TRBV19 with TRBJ1-2; 8 positions agree with TRBD1. The CDR3 runs to 14 residues. The J segment lost 8 bases and the V segment lost 4 bases, leaving 9 bases of the junction unmatched. The V gene's germline CDR1 is LNHDA and CDR2 SQIVND (reference sequence). CDR3 sequence (DNA): TGTGCCAGTAGTAGGCCTGGGACAGGTTTGGGCTACACCTTC. Translated: CASSRPGTGLGYTF.

This clone was counted a single time. V and J are TRBV6-4 and TRBJ1-5, with 8 bases identical to TRBD1. This CDR3 spans 13 amino acids. The junction had 3 bases not matched to a gene; V was cut back by 4 bases and J by 7 bases. Germline V lookup: CDR1 MRHNA, CDR2 SNTAGT. The CDR3 protein is CASSVAGGQPQHF. The DNA of the CDR3 is TGTGCCAGCAGTGTGGCAGGGGGCCAGCCCCAGCATTTT.

The J gene is TRBJ1-4, the V gene TRBV9; D unresolved. The germline V and J ends were trimmed by 1 base and 12 bases, with 16 bases remaining between them. Germline V gives CDR1 SGDLS, CDR2 YYNGEE. This CDR3 spans 14 amino acids. In DNA form, the CDR3 reads TGTGCCAGCAGCGTATCTCTATCCATGCGAGAACTGTTTTTT. Encoded protein: CASSVSLSMRELFF.

This clone has a handful of counts. The rearrangement links TRBV7-9 to TRBJ1-4; D is possibly TRBD1 (5 bases). This CDR3 contains 13 residues. The germline CDR1 and CDR2 sequences are SEHNR and FQNEAQ (reference sequence). The germline V and J ends were trimmed by 4 bases and 7 bases, with 10 bases remaining between them. CDR3: CASSWGTGEKLFF. CDR3 coding DNA: TGTGCCAGCAGCTGGGGAACAGGTGAAAAACTGTTTTTT.

The chain uses TRBV30 and TRBJ1-2; 8 bases agree with TRBD1. The CDR3 is made up of 12 amino acids. CDR1 and CDR2 from the germline V gene are GTSNPN and SVGIG (reference sequence). The junction had 4 bases not matched to a gene; V was cut back by 2 bases and J by 8 bases. CDR3 DNA sequence: TGTGCCTGGAGTACGACAGGGGAAGGCTACACCTTC. This codes for CAWSTTGEGYTF.

This clone occurred a few times. Other nucleotide sequences in the sample specify the same CDR3. The chain is built from TRBV18 and TRBJ1-1, with D possibly being TRBD1 (5 bases). V lost 0 bases and J lost 1, with 6 bases in between. Germline values: CDR1 KGHSH, CDR2 LQKENI. This CDR3 region has 14 residues. CDR3 region: CASSPPQGNTEAFF. CDR3 DNA: TGTGCCAGCTCACCACCGCAGGGGAACACTGAAGCTTTCTTT.

The chain links TRBV5-1 to TRBJ1-2, with D unresolved. The germline CDR1 and CDR2 sequences are SGHRS and YFSETQ. CDR3 size: 14 residues. The V end lost 0 bases, the J end lost 4 bases, and 10 bases lay between the germline ends. The CDR3 loop is CASSLEAGIYGYTF. CDR3 bases: TGCGCCAGCAGCTTGGAGGCAGGAATCTATGGCTACACCTTC.

The genes are TRBV7-9 and TRBJ2-5; 8 bases are a match to TRBD1. Germline V gives CDR1 SEHNR, CDR2 FQNEAQ (reference sequence). CDR3 length: 15 amino acids. Trimming removed 4 bases from V and 1 base from J; junction bases left unmatched: 5. CDR3 bases: TGTGCCAGCAGCTCACGGACAGGGACCCAAGAGACCCAGTACTTC. It specifies CASSSRTGTQETQYF.

V and J are TRBV12-3 or TRBV12-4 and TRBJ2-7; D might be TRBD1 (5 bases). This CDR3 is built from 11 residues. The germline V and J ends were trimmed by 8 bases and 3 bases, with 8 bases remaining between them. The CDR3 is CASGRGYEQYV. In nucleotides, the CDR3 is TGTGCCAGCGGAAGGGGCTACGAGCAGTACGTC.

The rearrangement links TRBV5-8 to TRBJ1-5; D uncertain. Trimming left V 5 bases short and J 4 bases short, with 16 bases between. The CDR3 is made up of 15 amino acids. Germline CDR1 and CDR2: SGHTS and YDEGEE. CDR3 DNA: TGTGCCAGCAGTATAATGGACGGGATTAATCAGCCCCAGCATTTT. Translated, it gives CASSIMDGINQPQHF.

This sequence joins TRBV5-1 and TRBJ2-3; D perhaps matches TRBD2 (6 bases). CDR3 length: 14 amino acids. V dropped 3 bases and J dropped 0 bases, with 8 bases sitting between them. CDR1 is SGHRS and CDR2 is YFSETQ in the germline V gene. For the CDR3, the DNA is TGCGCCAGCAGCTCAGGGACTAGCACAGATACGCAGTATTTT. Translation: CASSSGTSTDTQYF. The whole variable domain, filled in from reference TRBV5-1 and TRBJ2-3, reads KAGVTQTPRYLIKTRGQQVTLSCSPISGHRSVSWYQQTPGQGLQFLFEYFSETQRNKGNFPGRFSGRQFSNSRSEMNVSTLELGDSALYLCASSSGTSTDTQYFGPGTRLTVL.

The V call is TRBV14, the J call TRBJ1-1; D call uncertain. Germline values: CDR1 SGHDN, CDR2 FVKESK. CDR3 length equals 13 residues. Trimming removed 5 bases from V and 0 bases from J, with 7 bases in between. In nucleotides, the CDR3 is TGTGCCAGCAGCAACGGTTTGAACACTGAAGCTTTCTTT. Protein sequence: CASSNGLNTEAFF. The full variable domain, its missing parts supplied by reference TRBV14 and TRBJ1-1, is EAGVTQFPSHSVIEKGQTVTLRCDPISGHDNLYWYRRVMGKEIKFLLHFVKESKQDESGMPNNRFLAERTGGTYSTLKVQPAELEDSGVYFCASSNGLNTEAFFGQGTRLTVV.

The CDR3 DNA sequence: TGTGCCAGCAGCCAAGATGAAAGGACAGGGGGGATTGAGCAGTTCTTC. Amino acids: CASSQDERTGGIEQFF. This chain joins TRBV3-1 (or the pseudogene TRBV3-2) and TRBJ2-1; TRBD1 matches at 10 bases. V shed 0 bases and J 9 bases; nucleotides not matched to a gene: 8. Germline CDR1 is LGHDT and CDR2 is YNNKEL (reference sequence). The CDR3 is 16 amino acids.

This clone was found a few times. The chain recombines TRBV6-5 with TRBJ2-2; 9 nucleotides agree with TRBD2. The V segment lost 7 bases and the J segment 5 bases; nucleotides outside the gene matches: 5. Germline CDR1 and CDR2: MNHEY and SVGAGI. This CDR3 has 14 residues. DNA of the CDR3: TGTGCCAGCACCAGTCTAGCGGGGACCGGGGAGCTGTTTTTT. It is translated as CASTSLAGTGELFF.

This clone showed up many times. This sequence joins TRBV13 and TRBJ1-5; D unclear. V was pared by 3 bases and J by 6 bases, with 9 bases between. Germline V gives CDR1 PRHDT, CDR2 FYEKMQ (reference sequence). The CDR3 has 13 amino acids. CDR3 amino acids: CASSFEGFQPQHF. The CDR3, as DNA: TGTGCCAGCAGCTTCGAGGGCTTTCAGCCCCAGCATTTT.

This clone was counted a few times. The chain is built from TRBV5-1 and TRBJ1-1; 7 bases are shared with TRBD1. There are 16 residues in the CDR3. Germline CDR1 and CDR2: SGHRS and YFSETQ. V shed 4 bases, J shed 8 bases, and the junction held 17 bases outside the gene matches. The CDR3 DNA reads TGCGCCAGCAGCCAGGGGGTAGTGGTTGCTACTAACGAAGCTTTCTTT. This sequence encodes CASSQGVVVATNEAFF.

V and J are TRBV20-1 and TRBJ1-4, with D possibly TRBD1 on 6 matching bases. The CDR3 runs 14 residues. In germline, CDR1 is DFQATT, CDR2 SNEGSKA (reference sequence). V was cut by 3 bases and J by 6 bases, with 14 bases left in between. CDR3 loop: CSASRQGSDEKLFF. The CDR3 bases are TGCAGTGCTAGTCGGCAGGGGTCGGATGAAAAACTGTTTTTT.

This rearrangement joins TRBV11-2 to TRBJ1-6; 9 bases match TRBD1. Germline V CDR1 and CDR2: SGHAT, FQNNGV. The CDR3 runs to 16 residues. V lost 4 bases to trimming and J lost 1 base; unmatched junction nucleotides: 2. For the CDR3, the DNA is TGTGCCAGCAGCTGGGACAGGGAATCCTATAATTCACCCCTCCACTTT. It codes for CASSWDRESYNSPLHF.

The chain is built from TRBV11-2 and TRBJ2-3; D unclear. The ends were cut back, 5 bases at V and 6 bases at J, with 3 bases in the middle. The germline V gene has CDR1 SGHAT and CDR2 FQNNGV. The CDR3 is made up of 10 amino acids. DNA of the CDR3: TGTGCCAGCAGCGAGGATACGCAGTATTTT. Its protein product is CASSEDTQYF.

The chain employs TRBV7-9 and TRBJ2-5; a possible D gene is TRBD2 (5 bases). Trimming removed 1 base at V and 1 base at J, with 7 bases between. The CDR3 has 14 residues. The germline V gene encodes CDR1 SEHNR and CDR2 FQNEAQ (reference sequence). The CDR3 coding sequence is TGTGCCAGCAGCTTAGACGGGGTCCAAGAGACCCAGTACTTC. Translating gives CASSLDGVQETQYF.